The 6 T cell receptor beta chains given below trace back to one sample, sequenced in a study of blood T cell repertoires in COVID-19. Sequenced by immunoSEQ multiplex PCR; TCRdb stores in-frame clones only, minus some. The data show approximately 270,000 clones, about 91% seen once. The source material was peripheral blood. These receptor sequences come from a woman aged 25-40 years with COVID-19, enrolled during active disease.

V and J are TRBV18 and TRBJ2-5, with D possibly being TRBD2 (6 bases). V dropped 0 bases and J dropped 2 bases, with 7 bases sitting between them. In germline, CDR1 is KGHSH, CDR2 LQKENI. This CDR3 is built from 14 residues. The CDR3 DNA reads TGTGCCAGCTCACCACCGACTAGACAAGAGACCCAGTACTTC. Translating gives CASSPPTRQETQYF. Using reference TRBV18 and TRBJ2-5 for the parts outside the CDR3, the full variable domain is NAGVMQNPRHLVRRRGQEARLRCSPMKGHSHVYWYRQLPEEGLKFMVYLQKENIIDESGMPKERFSAEFPKEGPSILRIQQVVRGDSAAYFCASSPPTRQETQYFGPGTRLLVL.

In its sample, this clone was seen a few times. This sequence joins TRBV5-4 and TRBJ1-2; 7 bases align to TRBD1. The germline V gene has CDR1 SGHNT and CDR2 YYREEE (reference sequence). This CDR3 has 13 amino acids. With 6 bases clipped from V and 8 bases from J, the junction kept 10 bases outside the gene matches. CDR3 sequence reads: CASTRNRGDGYTF. CDR3 nucleotides: TGTGCCAGCACCAGGAACAGGGGCGACGGCTACACCTTC.

This clone was counted between two and nine times. The chain is built from TRBV11-2 and TRBJ2-7, with 9 bases that match TRBD2. V lost 5 bases and J lost 6; bases outside the gene matches: 14. The CDR3 loop spans 16 amino acids. Germline V lookup: CDR1 SGHAT, CDR2 FQNNGV. The CDR3 nucleotides read TGTGCCAGCAGCCCCGAGGAAGCGGGGGGTTGGCTCGAGCAGTACTTC. Translated, it gives CASSPEEAGGWLEQYF.

The V call is TRBV7-2, the J call TRBJ2-1; TRBD2 agrees at 9 bases. With V trimmed by 5 bases and J by 4 bases, 6 bases remained unmatched. Germline V gene lookup returns CDR1 SGHTA and CDR2 FQGNSA. This CDR3 has 15 residues. The CDR3 coding sequence is TGTGCCAGCAGCCTCCGACTAGCGGAATACAATGAGCAGTTCTTC. Its translation: CASSLRLAEYNEQFF.

The chain is built from TRBV6-4 and TRBJ2-3, with D tentatively TRBD2 (6 bases). The CDR3 consists of 14 residues. V lost 4 bases to trimming and J lost 2 bases, with 10 bases between them. Germline CDR1 is MRHNA and CDR2 is SNTAGT. The chain's CDR3 is CASSVGGATDTQYF. CDR3 coding DNA: TGTGCCAGCAGTGTCGGAGGGGCCACAGATACGCAGTATTTT.

This clone was detected once. This rearrangement joins TRBV28 to TRBJ1-5; possible D gene TRBD1, 5 bases. The CDR3 covers 14 residues. Germline assignment: CDR1 MDHEN and CDR2 SYDVKM. The V and J ends lost 2 bases and 6 bases respectively, with 11 bases between them. In nucleotides, the CDR3 is TGTGCCAGCAGTTTACCAGGGTTAGGTCAGCCCCAGCATTTT. It codes for CASSLPGLGQPQHF.